Each of the 4 T cell receptor beta chains below was sequenced from the same sample in a study of T-cell reconstitution after alpha-beta-depleted transplantation in children. TCRbeta library preparation incorporated unique molecular identifiers. TCRdb re-called the PCR reads with MiXCR, one entry per CDR3 protein. The sample carries 200,000 to 250,000 distinct CDR3 sequences, around 9.6% recorded once. The material sequenced was PBMCs from the stem cell graft donor, taken from the stem cell graft. The receptors were gathered from a human donor who donated a stem cell graft to a child with acute lymphoblastic leukemia.

In this sample, this clonotype turned up a few times. V is TRBV11-2 and J is TRBJ2-3; 9 bases map to TRBD2. The CDR3 is 15 residues long. Unmatched junction bases numbered 9, after V lost 4 bases and J lost 7 bases. CDR1 is SGHAT, CDR2 FQNNGV, per germline. CDR3 coding DNA: TGTGCCAGCAGCTCGAGCGGGGGGACGAGAAATACGCAGTATTTT. This codes for CASSSSGGTRNTQYF.

This clonotype was seen a handful of times. V usage is TRBV7-9 and J usage is TRBJ2-1; weak D call: TRBD2 (5 bases). The germline gives CDR1 SEHNR, CDR2 FQNEAQ (reference sequence). Trimming removed 1 base at V and 8 bases at J, with 12 bases between. The CDR3 contains 14 residues. This CDR3 reads CASSLESGGHEQFF. In DNA, the CDR3 is TGTGCCAGCAGCTTAGAGTCAGGAGGCCATGAGCAGTTCTTC. Using reference TRBV7-9 and TRBJ2-1 for the parts outside the CDR3, the full variable domain is DTGVSQNPRHKITKRGQNVTFRCDPISEHNRLYWYRQTLGQGPEFLTYFQNEAQLEKSRLLSDRFSAERPKGSFSTLEIQRTEQGDSAMYLCASSLESGGHEQFFGPGTRLTVL.

This clonotype was seen a few times. The chain combines TRBV6-5 with TRBJ1-5; 7 positions agree with TRBD1. There are 16 residues in the CDR3. Germline V gene sequence: CDR1 MNHEY, CDR2 SVGAGI. J was trimmed by 2 bases and V by 4 bases; bases with no gene match: 8. CDR3 protein: CASSSGQVGGNQPQHF. CDR3 DNA sequence: TGTGCCAGCAGTTCCGGACAGGTTGGAGGCAATCAGCCCCAGCATTTT.

The CDR3 DNA reads as TGTGCCACCGAGGGCGGGGGCTCGGATCAGCCCCAGCATTTT. This gives the protein CATEGGGSDQPQHF. The chain uses TRBV10-3 and TRBJ1-5, with D tentatively TRBD1 (6 bases). This CDR3 has 14 residues. CDR1 is ENHRY, CDR2 SYGVKD, per germline. V was shortened by 10 bases and J by 5 bases, with 18 bases between the two germline ends.